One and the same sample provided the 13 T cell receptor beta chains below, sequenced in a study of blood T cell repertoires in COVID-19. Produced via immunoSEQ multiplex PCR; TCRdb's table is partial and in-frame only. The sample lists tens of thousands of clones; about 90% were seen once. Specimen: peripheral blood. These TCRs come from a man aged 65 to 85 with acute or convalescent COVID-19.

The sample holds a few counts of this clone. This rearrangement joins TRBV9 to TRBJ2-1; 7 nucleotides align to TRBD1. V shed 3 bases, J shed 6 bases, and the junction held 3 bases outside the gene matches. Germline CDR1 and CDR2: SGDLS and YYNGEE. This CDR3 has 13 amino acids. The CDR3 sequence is CASSDRDSNEQFF. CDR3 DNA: TGTGCCAGCAGCGACCGGGACAGCAATGAGCAGTTCTTC.

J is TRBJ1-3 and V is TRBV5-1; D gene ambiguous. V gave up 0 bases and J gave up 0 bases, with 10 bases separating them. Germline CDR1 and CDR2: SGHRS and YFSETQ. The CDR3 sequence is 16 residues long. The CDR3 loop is CASSLATGSSGNTIYF. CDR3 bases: TGCGCCAGCAGCTTGGCCACGGGGTCCTCTGGAAACACCATATATTTT.

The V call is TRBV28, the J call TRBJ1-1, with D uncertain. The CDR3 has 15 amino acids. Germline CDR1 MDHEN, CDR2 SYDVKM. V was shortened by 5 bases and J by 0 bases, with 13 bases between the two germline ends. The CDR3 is CASSPPAAMNTEAFF. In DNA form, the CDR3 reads TGTGCCAGCAGTCCCCCCGCTGCTATGAACACTGAAGCTTTCTTT.

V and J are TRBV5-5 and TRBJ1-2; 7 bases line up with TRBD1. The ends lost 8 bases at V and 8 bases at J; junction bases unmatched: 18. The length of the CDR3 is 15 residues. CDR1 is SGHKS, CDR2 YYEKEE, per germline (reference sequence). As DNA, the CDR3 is TGTGCCAGTGACCGGGACAGCTCGGATTCTAGGGGCTACACCTTC. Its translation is CASDRDSSDSRGYTF.

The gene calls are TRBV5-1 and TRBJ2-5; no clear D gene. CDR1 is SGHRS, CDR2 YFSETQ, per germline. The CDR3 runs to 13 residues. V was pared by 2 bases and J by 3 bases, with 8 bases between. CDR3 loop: CASSLAGKETQYF. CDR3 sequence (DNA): TGCGCCAGCAGCTTAGCAGGCAAAGAGACCCAGTACTTC.

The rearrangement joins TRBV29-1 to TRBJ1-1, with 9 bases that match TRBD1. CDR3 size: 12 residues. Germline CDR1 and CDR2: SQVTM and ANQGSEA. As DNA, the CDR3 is TGCACCGGGGGGACAGGGCTCACTGAAGCTTTCTTT. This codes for CTGGTGLTEAFF.

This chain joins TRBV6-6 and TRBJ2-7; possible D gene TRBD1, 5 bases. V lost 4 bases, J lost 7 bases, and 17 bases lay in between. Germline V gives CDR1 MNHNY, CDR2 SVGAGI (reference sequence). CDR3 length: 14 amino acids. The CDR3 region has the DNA TGTGCCAGCAGTTTTAGGCAGGGCTTGGGTGAGCAGTACTTC. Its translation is CASSFRQGLGEQYF.

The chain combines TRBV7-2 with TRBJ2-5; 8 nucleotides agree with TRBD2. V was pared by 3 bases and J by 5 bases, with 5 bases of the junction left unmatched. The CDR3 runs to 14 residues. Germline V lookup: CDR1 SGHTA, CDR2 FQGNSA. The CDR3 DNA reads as TGTGCCAGCAGCTTCAGCGGGAGCGGGGAGACCCAGTACTTC. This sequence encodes CASSFSGSGETQYF.

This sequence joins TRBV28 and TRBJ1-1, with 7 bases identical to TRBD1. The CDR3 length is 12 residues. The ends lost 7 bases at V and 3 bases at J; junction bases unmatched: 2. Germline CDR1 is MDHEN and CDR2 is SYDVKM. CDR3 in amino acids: CASTQGDTEAFF. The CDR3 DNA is TGTGCCAGCACCCAGGGGGACACTGAAGCTTTCTTT.

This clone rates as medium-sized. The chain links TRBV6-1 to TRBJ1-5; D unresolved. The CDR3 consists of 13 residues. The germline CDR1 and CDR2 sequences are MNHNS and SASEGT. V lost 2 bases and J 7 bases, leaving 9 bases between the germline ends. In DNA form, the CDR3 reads TGTGCCAGCAGTGAAACTTTTTCCCAGCCCCAGCATTTT. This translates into CASSETFSQPQHF.

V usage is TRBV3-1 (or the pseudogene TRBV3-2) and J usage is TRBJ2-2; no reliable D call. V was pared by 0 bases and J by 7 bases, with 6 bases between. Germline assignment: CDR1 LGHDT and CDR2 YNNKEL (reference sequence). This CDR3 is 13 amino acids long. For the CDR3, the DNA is TGTGCCAGCAGCCAAGAGAGAGACGGGGAGCTGTTTTTT. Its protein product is CASSQERDGELFF.

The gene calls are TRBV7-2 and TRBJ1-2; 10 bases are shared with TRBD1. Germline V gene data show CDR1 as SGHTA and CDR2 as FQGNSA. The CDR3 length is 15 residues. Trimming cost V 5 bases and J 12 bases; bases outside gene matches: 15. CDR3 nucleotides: TGTGCCAGCAGCCAAACTCCGGGACAGGGGCCTGAGGACACCTTC. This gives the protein CASSQTPGQGPEDTF.

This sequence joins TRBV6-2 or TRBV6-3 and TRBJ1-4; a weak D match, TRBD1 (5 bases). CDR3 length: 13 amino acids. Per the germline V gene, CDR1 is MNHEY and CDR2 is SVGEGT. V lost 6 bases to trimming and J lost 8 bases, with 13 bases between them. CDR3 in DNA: TGTGCCAGCAGCAGCCGACAGCAGGAAAAACTGTTTTTT. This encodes CASSSRQQEKLFF.